Listed here is a single T cell receptor beta chain. Germline-derived CDR1 and CDR2 are LGHDT and YNNKEL (reference sequence). The CDR3 has 14 residues. V shed 5 bases and J 6 bases; nucleotides not matched to a gene: 5. These data are taken from a study of blood T cell repertoires in COVID-19. Study background: The study drew acute and convalescent COVID-19 samples from the United States, Italy and Spain.

Authors' processing steps: For nucleated cells, counts were estimated from reference gene primer amplification. The repertoire was sequenced with immunoSEQ multiplex PCR; TCRdb's copy has only in-frame clones and lacks some. V and J calls and clone size are those listed in that table; D and trimming were worked out from the DNA. Of 90,000 to 110,000 clones in the sample, around 80% were seen once. The sequence was collected from an elderly woman with active or convalescent COVID-19. The sequencing sample was made of peripheral blood. The chain combines TRBV3-1 (or the pseudogene TRBV3-2) with TRBJ1-5, with 9 bases matching TRBD1. CDR3 DNA: TGTGCCAGCAGCTACAGGGGGCATGGTCAGCCCCAGCATTTT. The encoded protein is CASSYRGHGQPQHF.